The entry that follows covers one T cell receptor (beta chain) sequence. These data are taken from a study of T cell changes during pregnancy in multiple sclerosis. TCRdb's copy holds only in-frame clones and misses some; the assay was immunoSEQ multiplex PCR. The sample yields 35,000 to 50,000 clones, approximately 91% seen once. Trimming pared 5 bases from V and 3 bases from J, leaving 9 bases between. This CDR3 is built from 13 residues. Germline loops: CDR1 PRHDT, CDR2 FYEKMQ (reference sequence). This TCR was recovered from a female donor with multiple sclerosis, enrolled in a pregnancy study. The chain employs TRBV13 and TRBJ2-3; weak D call: TRBD2 (6 bases). This specimen was CD8+ T cells from peripheral blood mononuclear cells, taken in the third trimester of pregnancy. The CDR3 DNA reads TGTGCCAGCAGCCCCGGGGGTACAGATACGCAGTATTTT. Translation: CASSPGGTDTQYF. The full variable domain, rest sourced from reference TRBV13 and TRBJ2-3, is AAGVIQSPRHLIKEKRETATLKCYPIPRHDTVYWYQQGPGQDPQFLISFYEKMQSDKGSIPDRFSAQQFSDYHSELNMSSLELGDSALYFCASSPGGTDTQYFGPGTRLTVL.